This T cell receptor (beta chain) was found in a study of T cell responses to AZD1222 COVID-19 vaccine. Assay: immunoSEQ multiplex PCR; the TCRdb copy retains only in-frame clones and omits some. This table has 150,000 or so clones, around nine tenths appearing once. Trimming removed 3 bases from V and 8 bases from J; junction bases left unmatched: 9. Per germline, CDR1 LGHNA and CDR2 YSLEER. CDR3 size: 15 residues. The chain joins TRBV4-3 to TRBJ1-4; 7 nucleotides match TRBD1. This specimen consisted of peripheral blood, obtained on day 0 of AZD1222 vaccination. This clonotype was sampled from an adult in good health. CDR3 residues: CASSHAARGGEKLFF. DNA of the CDR3: TGCGCCAGCAGCCACGCGGCCAGGGGGGGGGAAAAACTGTTTTTT.